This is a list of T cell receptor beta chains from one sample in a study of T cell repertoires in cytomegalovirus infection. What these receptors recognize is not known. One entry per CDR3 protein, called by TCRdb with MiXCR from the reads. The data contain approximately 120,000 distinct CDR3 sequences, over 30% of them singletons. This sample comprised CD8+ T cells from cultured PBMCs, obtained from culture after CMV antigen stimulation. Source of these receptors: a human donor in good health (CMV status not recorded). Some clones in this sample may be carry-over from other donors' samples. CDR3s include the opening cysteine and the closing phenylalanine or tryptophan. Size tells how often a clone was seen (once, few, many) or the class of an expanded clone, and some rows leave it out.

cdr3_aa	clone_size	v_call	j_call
CASSQKTGTRAETDTQYF	few	TRBV4-1	TRBJ2-3
CSATAGTTESTDTQYF	.	TRBV20-1	TRBJ2-3
CASSIIDRTEAFF	few	TRBV19	TRBJ1-1
CASSPRNEVPQETQYF	.	TRBV7-2	TRBJ2-5
CASSLVRTLQSPNTEAFF	medium-sized	TRBV7-8	TRBJ1-1
CASSYVDAEAFF	.	TRBV6-2/TRBV6-3	TRBJ1-1
CASSSAEGWDQETQYF	.	TRBV6-7	TRBJ2-5
CASSQDMGGPLVDEQFF	few	TRBV4-1	TRBJ2-1
CASSLSVDSSTETQYF	.	TRBV5-6	TRBJ2-5
CASSLGIGETTDTQYF	.	TRBV6-5	TRBJ2-3
CASSSLRAGGYNEQFF	once	TRBV27	TRBJ2-1
CSVGSGGAPLNEQFF	many	TRBV29-1	TRBJ2-1
CASSPGNDEQFF	.	TRBV2	TRBJ2-1
CASSEEVGGGASADTQYF	few	TRBV2	TRBJ2-3
CASSLGQGIDSPLHF	.	TRBV7-2	TRBJ1-6
CASSLVNEQFF	few	TRBV7-9	TRBJ2-1
CASKGGGPHYEQYF	few	TRBV13	TRBJ2-7
CASSADSLTDTQYF	.	TRBV7-9	TRBJ2-3
CASSSRLRPKANYGYTF	.	TRBV9	TRBJ1-2
CSVEAETRDRVYYEQYF	.	TRBV29-1	TRBJ2-7
CASTDPGRGNSPLHF	many	TRBV6-1	TRBJ1-6
CASSYSFSPGQGFTEAFF	.	TRBV6-5	TRBJ1-1
CASTIGGASYNEQFF	few	TRBV28	TRBJ2-1
CASSFSQTDEQYF	many	TRBV7-9	TRBJ2-7
CASSFSVFTEAFF	many	TRBV7-9	TRBJ1-1
CASRTGGGYTF	.	TRBV6-6	TRBJ1-2
CASSLSLGGGKKEQFF	.	TRBV7-6	TRBJ2-1
CASSRWTGKDYGYTF	few	TRBV7-9	TRBJ1-2
CASSYGTGQNTEAFF	few	TRBV6-2/TRBV6-3	TRBJ1-1